These 14 T cell receptor beta chains share one sample of origin, sequenced in a study of beta chain features in type 1 diabetes (dated by TCRdb to between 2017 and 2018). Libraries came from the immunoSEQ multiplex PCR assay. The entire isolated RNA was reverse transcribed using the High Capacity cDNA Reverse Transcription Kit, and thus expressed TCRB transcripts were sequenced. In its TCRdb copy, this immuneACCESS table keeps in-frame sequences only and misses some clones. Where compared with another copy, unresolved V genes explain less than half of these, and the others have no known cause. The sample yields some 330,000 clones; roughly 13% were counted once. The top ten constitute around 0.0099% of the sample. The antigens of these receptors remain unknown. Summary of the overall study and its limitations: A moderate but significant shortening of TCRB CDR3 length was observed in type 1 diabetes patients in all four CD4+ subsets.

Material for sequencing was naive CD4+ T cells from blood. The intended sense of this specimen's cell subset or site label: true naive CD4+ T cells. These receptors were taken from a woman aged 18-29 years with type 1 diabetes.

This chain links TRBV7-3 with TRBJ2-3; 9 bases line up with TRBD1. The junction had 6 bases not matched to a gene; V was cut back by 5 bases and J by 0 bases. The CDR3 spans 16 residues. The germline gives CDR1 SGHTA, CDR2 FQGTGA. DNA for the CDR3: TGTGCCAGCAGCCTCACAGGGGGCACTAGCACAGATACGCAGTATTTT. As protein: CASSLTGGTSTDTQYF. Variable domain in full (rest from reference TRBV7-3 and TRBJ2-3): GAGVSQTPSNKVTEKGKYVELRCDPISGHTALYWYRQSLGQGPEFLIYFQGTGAADDSGLPNDRFFAVRPEGSVSTLKIQRTERGDSAVYLCASSLTGGTSTDTQYFGPGTRLTVL.

This clone was detected a few times. The V and J genes are TRBV5-4 and TRBJ2-1; a possible D gene is TRBD2 (5 bases). The CDR3 loop spans 16 amino acids. The V and J ends lost 4 bases and 2 bases respectively, with 16 bases between them. CDR1 is SGHNT and CDR2 is YYREEE in the germline V gene (reference sequence). The CDR3 bases are TGTGCCAGCAGCCTCCCTGCGGGCGGAGCCTACAATGAGCAGTTCTTC. This translates into CASSLPAGGAYNEQFF. Full variable domain (rest looked up from reference TRBV5-4 and TRBJ2-1): ETGVTQSPTHLIKTRGQQVTLRCSSQSGHNTVSWYQQALGQGPQFIFQYYREEENGRGNFPPRFSGLQFPNYSSELNVNALELDDSALYLCASSLPAGGAYNEQFFGPGTRLTVL.

This clone has more than one count but fewer than ten. The rearrangement joins TRBV4-2 to TRBJ2-3; D is perhaps TRBD2 (5 bases). Per germline, CDR1 LGHNA and CDR2 YNFKEQ. The CDR3 covers 16 residues. The ends were cut back, 1 base at V and 2 bases at J, with 13 bases in the middle. The CDR3 nucleotides read TGTGCCAGCAGCCAAGGGAATCGGGGAAACACAGATACGCAGTATTTT. Amino acids: CASSQGNRGNTDTQYF.

The chain uses TRBV28 and TRBJ2-5, with D perhaps matching TRBD2 (6 bases). The CDR3 has 16 residues. The V and J ends lost 6 bases and 5 bases respectively, with 22 bases between them. CDR1 is MDHEN and CDR2 is SYDVKM in the germline V gene. The CDR3 here is CASRIGSRGSIETQYF. As DNA, the CDR3 is TGTGCCAGCAGGATAGGTAGCCGGGGGTCGATCGAGACCCAGTACTTC.

The chain links TRBV7-2 to TRBJ2-7, with 8 bases aligning to TRBD2. Germline V lookup: CDR1 SGHTA, CDR2 FQGNSA. J lost 5 bases, V lost 4 bases, and 7 bases had no gene match. The CDR3 length is 14 residues. As DNA, the CDR3 is TGTGCCAGCAGCTACACGACTAGCGACCACGAGCAGTACTTC. Protein sequence: CASSYTTSDHEQYF.

On this clone itself: In the same sample, other DNA sequences code for this CDR3. The CDR3 region is CASSDSATNEKLFF. CDR3 nucleotides: TGTGCCAGCAGCGACAGTGCAACTAATGAAAAACTGTTTTTT. J is TRBJ1-4 and V is TRBV25-1; tentative D call: TRBD1 (5 bases). The CDR3 is 14 amino acids. V was pared by 6 bases and J by 0 bases, with 8 bases between. Per the germline V gene, CDR1 is MGHDK and CDR2 is SYGVNS.

The chain carries TRBV19 and TRBJ1-6; 7 bases match TRBD1. Trimming at V came to 5 bases and at J to 0 bases, leaving 7 bases not matched to a gene. The length of the CDR3 is 17 residues. Germline CDR1 LNHDA, CDR2 SQIVND (reference sequence). The CDR3 loop is CASSRLRTGSYNSPLHF. CDR3 bases: TGTGCCAGTAGTCGACTGAGGACAGGCTCCTATAATTCACCCCTCCACTTT.

The chain is built from TRBV11-3 and TRBJ2-1; 10 bases fit TRBD2. This CDR3 region has 16 residues. Germline trimming cut 5 bases from V and 9 bases from J; bases unmatched to any gene: 13. Per the germline V gene, CDR1 is SGHNT and CDR2 is YENEEA. The CDR3 sequence: CASSPSWLAGAGEQFF. As DNA, the CDR3 is TGTGCCAGCAGCCCCTCGTGGCTAGCGGGAGCAGGTGAGCAGTTCTTC.

The chain employs TRBV7-2 and TRBJ2-1; 7 positions match TRBD1. J gave up 15 bases and V 5 bases, and 10 bases lay outside the gene matches. CDR3 length: 12 residues. Germline-derived CDR1 and CDR2 are SGHTA and FQGNSA. The CDR3 loop is CASSPRQGSRFF. The CDR3 bases are TGTGCCAGCAGCCCACGACAGGGTTCACGGTTCTTC.

About this clone itself: The sample holds other DNA sequences that translate to the same CDR3. V usage is TRBV30 and J usage is TRBJ2-5; D not resolved. V gave up 1 base and J gave up 2 bases, with 8 bases separating them. Germline-derived CDR1 and CDR2 are GTSNPN and SVGIG (reference sequence). The CDR3 runs to 13 residues. The CDR3 nucleotides are TGTGCCTGGAGTGGCGGTGGACAAGAGACCCAGTACTTC. It encodes CAWSGGGQETQYF.

This clone has only a few counts. The chain joins TRBV28 to TRBJ2-7; unclear D gene. Germline CDR1 reads MDHEN; CDR2 reads SYDVKM. The CDR3 is 12 residues long. Trimming removed 5 bases from V and 4 bases from J, with 9 bases in between. The DNA of the CDR3 is TGTGCCAGCAGTCCAACAGATTACGAGCAGTACTTC. Translation: CASSPTDYEQYF.

The CDR3 coding sequence is TGTGCCAGCAGCCCCCGGACAAACCAAGGGACTAATGAAAAACTGTTTTTT. This translates into CASSPRTNQGTNEKLFF. The V and J genes are TRBV9 and TRBJ1-4; TRBD1 might be the D (5 bases). Germline V gives CDR1 SGDLS, CDR2 YYNGEE. CDR3 length: 17 residues. Trimming stripped 4 bases from V and 2 bases from J, with 18 bases between.

V and J are TRBV29-1 and TRBJ2-7, with D possibly matching TRBD2 (6 bases). The V end was cut by 6 bases, the J end by 5 bases, with 14 bases between. Germline V lookup: CDR1 SQVTM, CDR2 ANQGSEA. The CDR3 is 12 residues long. CDR3 bases: TGCAGCGTCCGGGAGTCTGGGAACGAGCAGTACTTC. Residues: CSVRESGNEQYF.

This clone was recorded a few times. V is TRBV18 and J is TRBJ1-6; a weak D match, TRBD1 (5 bases). With 3 bases removed from V and 8 bases from J, the gap between germline ends came to 14 bases. The CDR3 loop spans 15 amino acids. Looked up from germline, CDR1 is KGHSH and CDR2 is LQKENI. This chain's CDR3 is CASSPGTGGDSPLHF. As DNA, the CDR3 is TGTGCCAGCTCACCGGGGACTGGCGGGGATTCACCCCTCCACTTT.